A few counts support the clone carrying this T cell receptor (beta chain). Its antigen is not identified. The source of the sample is a study of neoadjuvant anti-PD-1 for oral cavity cancer. Study in general: Around day 43, patients without progression received a fourth nivolumab dose before surgery. Study outcomes and limitations: Higher pretreatment Treg/Th17 ratios tracked higher pretreatment blood clonality.

As for time point: after neoadjuvant nivolumab, at surgical resection. Patients had newly diagnosed, untreated stage II-IVA oral cavity squamous cell carcinoma. Most tumor samples had 4 to 5 ug input DNA in two replicates. Only in-frame clones appear in the TCRdb table, and some are missing; sequencing was by immunoSEQ multiplex PCR. The sample holds about 14,000 clones; roughly two fifths are singletons and the top ten take around 40%. Germline values: CDR1 SGHDN, CDR2 FVKESK. Trimming cost V 4 bases and J 13 bases; bases outside gene matches: 12. CDR3 size: 13 residues. This sample comprised tumor tissue, obtained after nivolumab (anti-PD-1) treatment. The receptor's source is a person aged 40 to 85 with oral cavity squamous cell carcinoma. The genes are TRBV14 and TRBJ1-2; 7 nucleotides agree with TRBD1. CDR3 in amino acids: CASSRTGSIGSTF. The CDR3 region has the DNA TGTGCCAGCAGCCGGACAGGATCAATTGGTTCCACCTTC.